The clone carrying this T cell receptor beta chain was picked up one time. Between the trimmed V and J ends, which lost 1 base and 1 base, there was a span of 7 bases. This CDR3 comprises 14 residues. The germline V gene has CDR1 SGHNT and CDR2 YENEEA. These data are taken from a study of blood T cell repertoires in COVID-19. Study as a whole: Researchers got acute and convalescent COVID-19 samples from the United States, Italy and Spain. T cells, B-cell-depleted T cells, or PBMCs supplied cDNA or gDNA.

Sequencing used immunoSEQ multiplex PCR; TCRdb keeps in-frame clones, though not all of them. The sample carries under 250,000 clones, about 83% recorded once. The source material was peripheral blood. The clonotype originates from a man aged 35 to 55 with active or convalescent COVID-19. The chain couples TRBV11-3 to TRBJ1-1; D remains unclear. CDR3: CASSLGAQNTEAFF. Written as DNA, the CDR3 is TGTGCCAGCAGCTTAGGTGCACAGAACACTGAAGCTTTCTTT.